These 16 T cell receptor beta chains were sequenced from one sample in a study of CD8 T cells in ankylosing spondylitis. Study-wide results and caveats: Blood from ankylosing spondylitis patients appeared to carry a characteristic roughly 8-variant TCR beta motif.

TCRdb analysed the 5' RACE reads with MiXCR anew, one entry per CDR3 protein. The table has 500,000 to 650,000 distinct CDR3 sequences, under 5.5% seen once. These receptors have no known antigen. The source material was blood, either unsorted or a sorted T cell fraction (not recorded which). The receptors derive from a male donor with ankylosing spondylitis.

In this sample, this clonotype turned up many times. The CDR3 DNA sequence: TGTGCCAGCAGCTCTGGACAGGGGTACTATGGCTACACCTTC. It specifies CASSSGQGYYGYTF. The genes are TRBV7-9 and TRBJ1-2, with 9 bases aligning to TRBD1. V trimming: 4 bases; J trimming: 3 bases; junction bases outside the gene matches: 3. In germline, CDR1 is SEHNR, CDR2 FQNEAQ (reference sequence). CDR3 length: 14 amino acids.

There are a few counts of this clonotype. The rearrangement uses TRBV6-1 and TRBJ1-5; D is perhaps TRBD1 (6 bases). The CDR3 is made up of 15 amino acids. Germline V gives CDR1 MNHNS, CDR2 SASEGT. The V gene lost 0 bases and the J gene lost 7 bases, with 13 bases spanning the gap. CDR3 bases: TGTGCCAGCAGTGAAGCATCGGGGGCACGACAGCCCCAGCATTTT. Translated, it gives CASSEASGARQPQHF.

This clonotype was seen ten or more times. The chain combines TRBV27 with TRBJ2-3, with 7 bases that match TRBD2. The CDR3 has 14 amino acids. CDR1 and CDR2 (germline): MNHEY, SMNVEV (reference sequence). The junction had 5 bases not matched to a gene; V was cut back by 5 bases and J by 3 bases. CDR3 sequence (DNA): TGTGCCAGCAGTCGAGCGGGACGAACAGATACGCAGTATTTT. Translation: CASSRAGRTDTQYF.

This clonotype appeared many times. This rearrangement joins TRBV29-1 to TRBJ2-7; no definite D call. This CDR3 comprises 13 residues. The germline V gene encodes CDR1 SQVTM and CDR2 ANQGSEA. Trimming shortened V by 2 bases and J by 6 bases, and 14 bases separated the two germline ends. CDR3 residues: CSVELQVLGEQYF. The CDR3 DNA follows: TGCAGCGTTGAATTACAAGTCCTGGGCGAGCAGTACTTC.

The J gene is TRBJ1-6, the V gene TRBV6-1; the D is unclear. Trimming cost V 5 bases and J 2 bases, with 10 bases left between them. The germline V gene encodes CDR1 MNHNS and CDR2 SASEGT. CDR3 length: 15 amino acids. The CDR3 is CASSPDGPYNSPLHF. DNA of the CDR3: TGTGCCAGCAGTCCGGACGGCCCCTATAATTCACCCCTCCACTTT.

This clonotype has ten or more counts. This sequence joins TRBV7-8 and TRBJ1-3, with D possibly being TRBD1 (5 bases). V lost 1 base to trimming and J lost 7 bases, with 14 bases between them. The CDR3 covers 15 residues. CDR1 and CDR2 (germline): SGHVS, FQNEAQ. The CDR3 is CASSLDLVRGNTIYF. The CDR3 region has the DNA TGTGCCAGCAGCTTAGATTTGGTCCGGGGGAACACCATATATTTT.

This clonotype was counted ten times or more. CDR3 residues: CSVDWGGGTDTQYF. The CDR3 DNA follows: TGCAGCGTTGATTGGGGAGGGGGTACAGATACGCAGTATTTT. The rearrangement joins TRBV29-1 to TRBJ2-3, with a possible D match to TRBD2 (7 bases). Germline V lookup: CDR1 SQVTM, CDR2 ANQGSEA. Trimming removed 3 bases at V and 3 bases at J, with 13 bases between. The CDR3 sequence is 14 residues long.

The rearrangement uses TRBV6-2 or TRBV6-3 and TRBJ2-3; D is possibly TRBD1 or TRBD2 (5 bases each). The CDR3 covers 14 residues. V lost 4 bases to trimming and J lost 2 bases, with 10 bases between them. Germline V CDR1 and CDR2: MNHEY, SVGEGT. DNA for the CDR3: TGTGCCAGCAGTTGGGACGGCTACACAGATACGCAGTATTTT. This translates into CASSWDGYTDTQYF.

This clonotype was counted many times. The chain employs TRBV12-3 or TRBV12-4 and TRBJ2-7, with D hard to call. CDR3 length: 12 residues. With 3 bases removed from V and 2 bases from J, the gap between germline ends came to 5 bases. The CDR3 loop is CASSFHAYEQYF. Here the CDR3 DNA reads TGTGCCAGCAGTTTTCATGCCTACGAGCAGTACTTC.

This clonotype came up many times. The J gene is TRBJ1-1, the V gene TRBV20-1, with unresolved D. V lost 5 bases to trimming and J lost 3 bases, with 7 bases between them. CDR3 length: 11 residues. The V gene's germline CDR1 is DFQATT and CDR2 SNEGSKA (reference sequence). CDR3 in amino acids: CSAERDTEAFF. The CDR3 DNA is TGCAGTGCTGAGCGGGACACTGAAGCTTTCTTT.

Concerning this clonotype: One end of the junction fails to match germline, which may point to a read error. The chain couples TRBV5-1 to TRBJ2-5; tentative D call: TRBD1 (7 bases). CDR3 length: 14 residues. CDR1 and CDR2 (germline): SGHRS, YFSETQ. The CDR3 sequence: CANSLEGTAGVLYF. DNA for the CDR3: TGCGCCAACAGCTTGGAAGGGACAGCGGGCGTTCTGTACTTC.

To note about this clonotype: A much larger clonotype is one base distant, so this may be a read error. The J gene is TRBJ2-5, the V gene TRBV5-1, with TRBD2 matching 9 bases. Germline CDR1 SGHRS, CDR2 YFSETQ. The trim removed 0 bases at V and 0 bases at J, leaving 3 bases unmatched. The CDR3 length is 16 residues. CDR3 sequence (DNA): TGCGCCAGCAGCTTGGTGGCTAGCGGGGACCAAGAGACCCAGTACTTC. Encoded protein: CASSLVASGDQETQYF.

This clonotype occurred many times. This CDR3 is CASSWTGTGVGEQYF. CDR3 bases: TGCGCCAGCAGCTGGACCGGGACAGGGGTGGGAGAGCAGTACTTC. This rearrangement joins TRBV5-1 to TRBJ2-7; 10 positions match TRBD1. J gave up 7 bases and V 3 bases, and 10 bases lay outside the gene matches. The CDR3 is made up of 15 amino acids. Germline CDR1 is SGHRS and CDR2 is YFSETQ. The full variable domain, rest sourced from reference TRBV5-1 and TRBJ2-7, is KAGVTQTPRYLIKTRGQQVTLSCSPISGHRSVSWYQQTPGQGLQFLFEYFSETQRNKGNFPGRFSGRQFSNSRSEMNVSTLELGDSALYLCASSWTGTGVGEQYFGPGTRLTVT.

This clonotype was detected a few times. The J gene is TRBJ2-7, the V gene TRBV5-1; D is perhaps TRBD1 (6 bases). CDR1 is SGHRS, CDR2 YFSETQ, per germline. The ends were cut back, 4 bases at V and 4 bases at J, with 18 bases in the middle. The CDR3 is made up of 15 amino acids. CDR3 loop: CASSLMDSETYEQYF. In DNA form, the CDR3 reads TGCGCCAGCAGCCTGATGGACAGCGAGACGTACGAGCAGTACTTC.

This clonotype was counted many times. V gene TRBV24-1 combines with J gene TRBJ2-7; D is undetermined. V was pared by 1 base and J by 5 bases, with 5 bases between. Germline-derived CDR1 and CDR2 are KGHDR and SFDVKD. The CDR3 length is 12 residues. The CDR3 coding sequence is TGTGCCACCAGTGATTTTAACGACGAGCAGTACTTC. Translated: CATSDFNDEQYF.

This clonotype has a count of ten or more. The chain has TRBV10-3 and TRBJ2-2, with TRBD1 as a possible D gene (6 bases). Deletions cut 4 bases from V and 6 bases from J, with 21 bases between. Germline CDR1 ENHRY, CDR2 SYGVKD. This CDR3 spans 17 amino acids. CDR3 sequence reads: CAISVRGVADRSGELFF. The CDR3 DNA follows: TGTGCCATCAGTGTCCGTGGAGTGGCCGACAGGTCCGGGGAGCTGTTTTTT.